The 2 T cell receptor beta chains presented below share a single source sample, sequenced in a study of CD8 T cells in Susac syndrome. RNA, at about 0.5 to 1 ug, was reverse transcribed with random hexamers. TCRdb fed the immunoSEQ multiplex PCR reads into MiXCR, producing one record per CDR3 protein. The top ten hold around 0.093% of the sample, which has 150,000 to 200,000 distinct CDR3 sequences, roughly 95% seen once. Sequences were obtained from CD4+ T cells from PBMCs. These receptors were collected from a human donor with multiple sclerosis.

This chain links TRBV7-2 with TRBJ2-1, with a weak D call TRBD1 (5 bases). Germline values: CDR1 SGHTA, CDR2 FQGNSA. The CDR3 length is 13 residues. Trimming stripped 5 bases from V and 5 bases from J, with 10 bases between. CDR3 nucleotides: TGTGCCAGCAGCCCAGGACACAACAATGAGCAGTTCTTC. Translated: CASSPGHNNEQFF.

V and J are TRBV29-1 and TRBJ1-2, with D hard to call. Germline CDR1 reads SQVTM; CDR2 reads ANQGSEA. This CDR3 has 14 amino acids. V was cut by 5 bases and J by 12 bases, with 25 bases left in between. The CDR3 region has the DNA TGCAGCGTTACCAAGCCTCCCGGCGAGGGAGAGGACACCTTC. Protein: CSVTKPPGEGEDTF.